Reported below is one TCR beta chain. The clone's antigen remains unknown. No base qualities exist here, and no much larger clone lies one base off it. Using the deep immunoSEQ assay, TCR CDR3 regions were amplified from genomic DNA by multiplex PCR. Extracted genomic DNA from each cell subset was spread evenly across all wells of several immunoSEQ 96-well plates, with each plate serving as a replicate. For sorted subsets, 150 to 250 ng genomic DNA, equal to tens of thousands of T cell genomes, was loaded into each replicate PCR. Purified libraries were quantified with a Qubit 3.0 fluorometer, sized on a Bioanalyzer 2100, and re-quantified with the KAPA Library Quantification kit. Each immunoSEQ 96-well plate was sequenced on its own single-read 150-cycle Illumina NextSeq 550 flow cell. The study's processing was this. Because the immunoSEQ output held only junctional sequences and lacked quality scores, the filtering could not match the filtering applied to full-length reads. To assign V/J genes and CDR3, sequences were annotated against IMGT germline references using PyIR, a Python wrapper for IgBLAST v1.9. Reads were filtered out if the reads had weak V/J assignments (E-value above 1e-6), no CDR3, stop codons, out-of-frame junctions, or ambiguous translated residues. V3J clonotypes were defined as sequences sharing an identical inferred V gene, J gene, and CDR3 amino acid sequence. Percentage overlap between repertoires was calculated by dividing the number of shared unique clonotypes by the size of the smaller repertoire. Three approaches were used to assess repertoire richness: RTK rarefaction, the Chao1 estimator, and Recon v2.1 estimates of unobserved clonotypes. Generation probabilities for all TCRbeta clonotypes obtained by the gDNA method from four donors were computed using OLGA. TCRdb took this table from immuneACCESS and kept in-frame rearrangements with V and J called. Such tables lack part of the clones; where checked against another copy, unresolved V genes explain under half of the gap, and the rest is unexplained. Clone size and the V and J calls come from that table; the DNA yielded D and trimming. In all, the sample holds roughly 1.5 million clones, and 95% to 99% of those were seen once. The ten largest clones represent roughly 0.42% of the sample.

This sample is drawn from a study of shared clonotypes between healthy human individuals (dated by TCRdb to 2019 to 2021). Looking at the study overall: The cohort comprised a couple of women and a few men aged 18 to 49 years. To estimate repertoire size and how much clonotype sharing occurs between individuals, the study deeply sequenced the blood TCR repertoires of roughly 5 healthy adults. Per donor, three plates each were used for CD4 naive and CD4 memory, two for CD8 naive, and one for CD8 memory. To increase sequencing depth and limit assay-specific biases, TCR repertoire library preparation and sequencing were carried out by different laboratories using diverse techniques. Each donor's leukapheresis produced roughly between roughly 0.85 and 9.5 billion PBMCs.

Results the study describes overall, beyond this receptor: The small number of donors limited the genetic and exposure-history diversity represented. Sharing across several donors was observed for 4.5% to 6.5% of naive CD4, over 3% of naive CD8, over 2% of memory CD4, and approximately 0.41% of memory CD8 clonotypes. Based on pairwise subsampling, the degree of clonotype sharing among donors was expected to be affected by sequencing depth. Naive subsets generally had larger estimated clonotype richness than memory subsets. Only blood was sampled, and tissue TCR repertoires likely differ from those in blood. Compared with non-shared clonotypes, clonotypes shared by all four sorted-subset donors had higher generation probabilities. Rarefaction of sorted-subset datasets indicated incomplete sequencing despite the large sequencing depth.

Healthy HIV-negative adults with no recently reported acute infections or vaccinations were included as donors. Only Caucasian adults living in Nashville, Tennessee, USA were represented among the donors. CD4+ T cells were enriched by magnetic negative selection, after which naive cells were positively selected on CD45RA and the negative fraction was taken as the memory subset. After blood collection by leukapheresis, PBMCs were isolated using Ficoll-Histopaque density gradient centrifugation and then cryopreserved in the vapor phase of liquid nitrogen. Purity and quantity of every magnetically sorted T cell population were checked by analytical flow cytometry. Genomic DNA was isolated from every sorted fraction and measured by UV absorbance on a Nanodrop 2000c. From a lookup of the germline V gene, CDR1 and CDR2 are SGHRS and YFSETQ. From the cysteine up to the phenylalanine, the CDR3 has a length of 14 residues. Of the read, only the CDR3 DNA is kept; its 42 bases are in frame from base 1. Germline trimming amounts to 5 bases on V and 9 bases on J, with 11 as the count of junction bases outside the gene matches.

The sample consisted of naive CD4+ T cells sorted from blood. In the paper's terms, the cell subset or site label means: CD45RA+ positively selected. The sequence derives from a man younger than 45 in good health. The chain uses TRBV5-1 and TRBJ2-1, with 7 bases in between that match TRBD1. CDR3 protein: CASSSTGDSSEQFF. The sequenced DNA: TGCGCCAGCAGTTCGACTGGGGACAGTAGTGAGCAGTTCTTC.